A selection of T cell receptor beta chains follows, all from one sample in a study of shared clonotypes between healthy human individuals. Some clones are missing from TCRdb's copy, which holds only in-frame ones; the method was immunoSEQ multiplex PCR. The sample has some 2 million clones; about 95% are singletons. Input material: naive CD8+ T cells sorted from blood. The receptors come from a man between 18 and 29 years old in good health. Both conserved end residues are part of each CDR3. Fields, in order: V gene, clone size, D gene, J gene, CDR3 DNA, CDR3 protein. D genes are given only for firm matches. Clone size, where shown, is once, few, many, or a class for clones that have expanded.

TRBV28,NA,NA,TRBJ2-2,TGTGCCACCTCAGGGGGGGGGAACACCGGGGAGCTGTTTTTT,CATSGGGNTGELFF
TRBV11-1,NA,TRBD1,TRBJ1-1,TGTGCCAGCAGCTTGGGAGGGGGCGAAGCTTTCTTT,CASSLGGGEAFF
TRBV27,NA,NA,TRBJ2-1,TGTGCCAGCAGTTTAGGGTCCCCTAAGTACAATGAGCAGTTCTTC,CASSLGSPKYNEQFF
TRBV27,NA,NA,TRBJ2-3,TGTGCCAGCAGTTTCCCGGGGGATACGCAGTATTTT,CASSFPGDTQYF
TRBV30,NA,TRBD1,TRBJ1-4,TGTGCCTGGAGTGTACAGGGGGAACTGTTTTTT,CAWSVQGELFF
TRBV30,NA,TRBD1,TRBJ1-1,TGTGCCTGGAGTGACCCGCCAGGGGGGAACACTGAAGCTTTCTTT,CAWSDPPGGNTEAFF
TRBV23-1,few,TRBD1,TRBJ1-6,TGCGCCAGCAGTCAAGGGACAGGGTATTCACCCCTCCACTTT,CASSQGTGYSPLHF
TRBV6-6,NA,NA,TRBJ2-2,TGTGCCAGCAGTTCCCCGGACAGAGCCAACACCGGGGAGCTGTTTTTT,CASSSPDRANTGELFF
TRBV20-1,NA,NA,TRBJ1-1,TGCAGCATAATCCTGAACACTGAAGCTTTCTTT,CSIILNTEAFF
TRBV7-9,NA,TRBD1,TRBJ1-2,TGTGCCAGCAGCACCGGGACAGGGGATGGCTACACCTTC,CASSTGTGDGYTF